These T cell receptor beta chains were read from a single sample in a study of T cells in Graves' hyperthyroidism and ophthalmopathy. TCRdb itself ran the multiplex PCR reads through MiXCR, one entry per CDR3 protein. The table lists about 420,000 distinct CDR3 sequences, 15% to 19% of them singletons. Specimen: blood. The receptors here all came from a woman between 18 and 29 years old with Graves' hyperthyroidism. Each CDR3 is given with its conserved first and last residue. Each record gives: J gene, V gene, clone size, D gene, CDR3 DNA, CDR3 protein. A D gene is named only where the DNA matches it firmly. The size entry is marked missing in some rows and otherwise reads once, few, many or a size class.

J: TRBJ2-3; V: TRBV12-3/TRBV12-4; size: .; D: TRBD1; DNA: TGTGCCAGCAGTGAGGGGACAGGGCGGGCCGATACGCAGTATTTT; CDR3: CASSEGTGRADTQYF
J: TRBJ1-2; V: TRBV15; size: .; D: .; DNA: TGTGCCACCTCCGCGGGCAGGGTGGGGGGCTACACCTTC; CDR3: CATSAGRVGGYTF
J: TRBJ1-2; V: TRBV4-1; size: few; D: .; DNA: TGCGCCAGCAGCCAAGGGCCCCGGGACAACCTTTATGGCTACACCTTC; CDR3: CASSQGPRDNLYGYTF
J: TRBJ2-2; V: TRBV7-2; size: few; D: TRBD2; DNA: TGTGCCAGCAGCTCGGGACTAGCGGGGGGGAGGGGGGAGCTGTTTTTT; CDR3: CASSSGLAGGRGELFF
J: TRBJ2-3; V: TRBV20-1; size: .; D: TRBD2; DNA: TGCAGTGCGCCGACTAGCGGGGTTCCGTCGCTCACAGATACGCAGTATTTT; CDR3: CSAPTSGVPSLTDTQYF
J: TRBJ1-2; V: TRBV27; size: .; D: .; DNA: TGTGCCGCTGGAGACCAGACGGCGTGGTATGGCTACACCTTC; CDR3: CAAGDQTAWYGYTF
J: TRBJ2-1; V: TRBV2; size: many; D: .; DNA: TGTGCCAGCAGTGAAACTAGTCGGAATGAGCAGTTCTTC; CDR3: CASSETSRNEQFF
J: TRBJ2-1; V: TRBV11-2; size: many; D: .; DNA: TGTGCCAGCAGAAATAGGTTGAATGAGCAGTTCTTC; CDR3: CASRNRLNEQFF
J: TRBJ2-2; V: TRBV5-8; size: few; D: .; DNA: TGTGCCAGCAGCCGCCTGGTGGGCCCGAACACCGGGGAGCTGTTTTTT; CDR3: CASSRLVGPNTGELFF
J: TRBJ2-7; V: TRBV12-3/TRBV12-4; size: many; D: TRBD2; DNA: TGTGCCAGTAAGCGGGGGGGCCACGAGCAGTACTTC; CDR3: CASKRGGHEQYF
J: TRBJ1-3; V: TRBV3-1; size: many; D: TRBD1; DNA: TGTGCCAGCAGCCAAGGGAGACAGGGTCCGGCTGGAAACACCATATATTTT; CDR3: CASSQGRQGPAGNTIYF
J: TRBJ2-3; V: TRBV4-1; size: .; D: .; DNA: TGCGCCAGCAGCCTAGAGGGCAGGGAGCGGACAGATACGCAGTATTTT; CDR3: CASSLEGRERTDTQYF
J: TRBJ1-1; V: TRBV5-1; size: few; D: .; DNA: TGCGCCAGCAGCCCAAGACAGGTTTCAAACACTGAAGCTTTCTTT; CDR3: CASSPRQVSNTEAFF
J: TRBJ1-1; V: TRBV2; size: .; D: TRBD1; DNA: TGTGCCAGATCCCGGGACAGCGCGGCTGAAGCTTTCTTT; CDR3: CARSRDSAAEAFF
J: TRBJ2-1; V: TRBV6-4; size: .; D: TRBD1; DNA: TGTGCCAGCAGTGACGGACAGGGGCCCAATGAGCAGTTCTTC; CDR3: CASSDGQGPNEQFF
J: TRBJ2-5; V: TRBV5-1; size: many; D: TRBD2; DNA: TGCGCCAGCAGCGGCCGGCGGGGGGGACAAGAGACCCAGTACTTC; CDR3: CASSGRRGGQETQYF
J: TRBJ2-7; V: TRBV12-3/TRBV12-4; size: .; D: TRBD1; DNA: TGTGCCAGCAGCCCGGACAGGGGGGGCTCCTACAATGAGCAGTACTTC; CDR3: CASSPDRGGSYNEQYF
J: TRBJ2-5; V: TRBV6-4; size: few; D: TRBD1; DNA: TGTGCCAGCAGTGAAGGGACAGGGGGCCCCGGAGAGACCCAGTACTTC; CDR3: CASSEGTGGPGETQYF